This T cell receptor beta chain was obtained from a study of T cell responses to AZD1222 COVID-19 vaccine. Repertoires were generated with immunoSEQ multiplex PCR, while TCRdb's copy carries only in-frame clones and drops some. The repertoire includes around 80,000 clones, roughly 87% of them detected once, and roughly 1.2% sits in the top ten. J was trimmed by 4 bases and V by 5 bases; bases with no gene match: 11. The germline V gene has CDR1 SGHTA and CDR2 FQGNSA. The CDR3 extends over 16 amino acids. The V call is TRBV7-2, the J call TRBJ2-5; 9 bases align to TRBD1. The sequenced sample was peripheral blood, obtained 28 days after the second AZD1222 dose. This clonotype was obtained from an adult who received the AZD1222 COVID-19 vaccine. CDR3 DNA sequence: TGTGCCAGCAGCCCAACCACAGGGGGCATTGGAGAGACCCAGTACTTC. Translation gives CASSPTTGGIGETQYF.